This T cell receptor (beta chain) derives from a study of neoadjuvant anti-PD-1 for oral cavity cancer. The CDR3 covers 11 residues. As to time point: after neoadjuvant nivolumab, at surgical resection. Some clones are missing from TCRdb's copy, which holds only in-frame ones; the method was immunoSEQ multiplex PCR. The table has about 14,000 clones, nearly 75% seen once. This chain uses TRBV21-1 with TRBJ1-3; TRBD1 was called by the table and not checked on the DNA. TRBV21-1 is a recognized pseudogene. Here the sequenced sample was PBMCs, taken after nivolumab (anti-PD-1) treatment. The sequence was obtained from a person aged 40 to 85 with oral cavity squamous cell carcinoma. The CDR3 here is CASGARNTIYF. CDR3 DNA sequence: TGTGCCAGCGGGGCTCGAAACACCATATATTTT.